A single sample gave rise to the 19 T cell receptor beta chains below, sequenced in a study of cytomegalovirus exposure and HLA in healthy donors. The PCR was carried out with 60 Vbeta primers and 13 Jbeta primers. Profiling relied on immunoSEQ multiplex PCR, and the TCRdb table lists in-frame clones only, not all of them. Of about 120,000 clones listed, over 60% are singletons. Sample: PBMCs. The receptors were sampled from a woman aged 25 to 39 in good health and CMV-seronegative.

This CDR3 is CSARDRSNEKLFF. The CDR3 DNA reads TGCAGCGCTAGGGACAGGTCTAATGAAAAACTGTTTTTT. The chain combines TRBV29-1 with TRBJ1-4; TRBD1 aligns across 8 bases. CDR3 size: 13 residues. Germline V CDR1 and CDR2: SQVTM, ANQGSEA. V was clipped by 7 bases and J by 3 bases; unmatched bases: 4.

The DNA for the CDR3 is TGTGCCAGCAGTTACGCTAGCGGGGAGAACTACGAGCAGTACTTC. Its protein product is CASSYASGENYEQYF. The chain employs TRBV27 and TRBJ2-7, with TRBD2 matching 9 bases. With V trimmed by 4 bases and J by 3 bases, 7 bases remained unmatched. The length of the CDR3 is 15 residues. Germline-derived CDR1 and CDR2 are MNHEY and SMNVEV (reference sequence).

The rearrangement joins TRBV9 to TRBJ2-3, with 15 bases identical to TRBD2. J was trimmed by 4 bases and V by 0 bases; bases with no gene match: 6. This CDR3 has 18 residues. CDR1 and CDR2 (germline): SGDLS, YYNGEE. The DNA of the CDR3 is TGTGCCAGCAGCGTAGATCAGGGACTAGCGGGAGGCGCAGATACGCAGTATTTT. This translates into CASSVDQGLAGGADTQYF.

The rearrangement links TRBV2 to TRBJ2-7; no reliable D call. Trimming took off 5 bases at V and 0 bases at J, with 5 bases between the two ends. The germline V gene has CDR1 SNHLY and CDR2 FYNNEI. The CDR3 is 12 amino acids. The CDR3 is CASSFSSYEQYF. CDR3 nucleotide sequence: TGTGCCAGCAGTTTTAGCTCCTACGAGCAGTACTTC.

The V call is TRBV27, the J call TRBJ1-2, with TRBD1 matching over 10 bases. The CDR3 extends over 13 amino acids. Germline V gene sequence: CDR1 MNHEY, CDR2 SMNVEV (reference sequence). V was pared by 4 bases and J by 8 bases, with 4 bases of the junction left unmatched. For the CDR3, the DNA is TGTGCCAGCAGTTACAGACAGGGGGCCGGCTACACCTTC. Protein sequence: CASSYRQGAGYTF.

The CDR3 nucleotides are TGTGCCAGCAGTTACTCGGGACAGGGGTCGAACTATGGCTACACCTTC. It yields the protein CASSYSGQGSNYGYTF. J is TRBJ1-2 and V is TRBV6-6; TRBD1 matches 10 bases. The CDR3 totals 16 residues. From germline, CDR1 is MNHNY and CDR2 SVGAGI (reference sequence). Unmatched junction bases numbered 3, after V lost 0 bases and J lost 2 bases.

This clone was detected only a few times. This CDR3 is CASSVGQGSEQYF. In nucleotides, the CDR3 is TGCGCCAGCAGCGTCGGACAGGGTAGCGAGCAGTACTTC. The chain joins TRBV5-1 to TRBJ2-5, with TRBD1 identical over 8 bases. The J call may not be correct, given that the DNA end is closer to TRBJ2-7. Germline CDR1 reads SGHRS; CDR2 reads YFSETQ. The CDR3 has 13 residues.

The chain is built from TRBV28 and TRBJ2-3; tentative D call: TRBD1 (5 bases). V lost 5 bases to trimming and J lost 1 base, with 13 bases between them. The CDR3 has 15 amino acids. CDR1 is MDHEN, CDR2 SYDVKM, per germline. The CDR3 sequence: CASSLRDVGTDTQYF. CDR3 nucleotide sequence: TGTGCCAGCAGTCTCAGGGATGTGGGCACAGATACGCAGTATTTT.

V is TRBV7-9 and J is TRBJ2-2; the match to TRBD2 covers 10 bases. There are 16 residues in the CDR3. V lost 5 bases and J lost 1; bases outside the gene matches: 4. CDR1 is SEHNR and CDR2 is FQNEAQ in the germline V gene (reference sequence). The CDR3 DNA follows: TGTGCCAGCAGCCGGACTAGCGGCGTGAACACCGGGGAGCTGTTTTTT. Its translation: CASSRTSGVNTGELFF.

The rearrangement joins TRBV30 to TRBJ1-5, with D possibly matching TRBD1 (5 bases). The CDR3 has 13 residues. Germline V gene data show CDR1 as GTSNPN and CDR2 as SVGIG (reference sequence). Trimming shortened V by 3 bases and J by 4 bases, and 10 bases separated the two germline ends. As DNA, the CDR3 is TGTGCCTGGAGCGGGGGTCTGAATCAGCCCCAGCATTTT. Translated, it gives CAWSGGLNQPQHF.

CDR3 in amino acids: CASRLPRPLPSGAYGYTF. As DNA, the CDR3 is TGTGCCAGCAGACTCCCAAGGCCCCTACCAAGCGGGGCCTATGGCTACACCTTC. The J gene is TRBJ1-2, the V gene TRBV28; tentative D call: TRBD1 (5 bases). Germline CDR1 and CDR2: MDHEN and SYDVKM. The CDR3 is 18 residues long. The V end was cut by 6 bases, the J end by 4 bases, with 27 bases between.

The V and J genes are TRBV7-3 and TRBJ2-5; 12 bases are a match to TRBD2. Germline CDR1 and CDR2: SGHTA and FQGTGA. Unmatched junction bases numbered 6, after V lost 5 bases and J lost 5 bases. CDR3 size: 15 residues. The CDR3 coding sequence is TGTGCCAGCAGCCTGACTAGCGGGAGCCCCGAGACCCAGTACTTC. It is translated as CASSLTSGSPETQYF.

A single count supports this clone. CDR3 sequence (DNA): TGTGCCAGCAGCTTAAGAGGCCCTAGCGGGTTATACGAGCAGTACTTC. Translation gives CASSLRGPSGLYEQYF. J is TRBJ2-7 and V is TRBV7-3; 8 bases agree with TRBD2. CDR3 length equals 16 residues. The J segment lost 4 bases and the V segment lost 1 base, leaving 9 bases of the junction unmatched. Germline CDR1 is SGHTA and CDR2 is FQGTGA.

The genes are TRBV7-2 and TRBJ2-5; TRBD2 matches at 8 bases. The CDR3 is made up of 15 amino acids. The V segment lost 3 bases and the J segment 1 base; nucleotides outside the gene matches: 4. Germline V gives CDR1 SGHTA, CDR2 FQGNSA. The CDR3 nucleotides read TGTGCCAGCAGCTTGCTAGCGGGCATCCAAGAGACCCAGTACTTC. Translated, it gives CASSLLAGIQETQYF.

This clone was counted between two and nine times. The gene calls are TRBV25-1 and TRBJ2-7; TRBD1 might be the D (6 bases). V lost 3 bases to trimming and J lost 2 bases, with 11 bases between them. CDR1 MGHDK and CDR2 SYGVNS come from the germline V gene. The CDR3 is 14 residues long. CDR3 region: CASSETGVTYEQYF. In nucleotides, the CDR3 is TGTGCCAGCAGTGAGACAGGTGTGACCTACGAGCAGTACTTC.

The chain carries TRBV5-4 and TRBJ2-7; TRBD2 aligns across 7 bases. The CDR3 consists of 15 residues. Germline V gene lookup returns CDR1 SGHNT and CDR2 YYREEE (reference sequence). Trimming removed 3 bases from V and 1 base from J; junction bases left unmatched: 7. The CDR3 bases are TGTGCCAGCAGCTCCCAGCGGGATAGATCCTACGAGCAGTACTTC. As protein: CASSSQRDRSYEQYF. The full variable domain, its missing parts supplied by reference TRBV5-4 and TRBJ2-7, is ETGVTQSPTHLIKTRGQQVTLRCSSQSGHNTVSWYQQALGQGPQFIFQYYREEENGRGNFPPRFSGLQFPNYSSELNVNALELDDSALYLCASSSQRDRSYEQYFGPGTRLTVT.

The chain employs TRBV6-1 and TRBJ2-1; TRBD2 matches at 11 bases. This CDR3 is built from 15 residues. V dropped 5 bases and J dropped 4; count of bases not matched to a gene: 4. Germline assignment: CDR1 MNHNS and CDR2 SASEGT. The CDR3 reads CASSQLAGVYNEQFF. The CDR3 DNA is TGTGCCAGCAGTCAACTAGCGGGAGTATACAATGAGCAGTTCTTC.

This clone has a handful of counts. This chain's CDR3 is CSVEGTATRYGYTF. As DNA, the CDR3 is TGCAGCGTTGAAGGGACAGCCACTCGCTATGGCTACACCTTC. The rearrangement uses TRBV29-1 and TRBJ1-2; D possibly corresponds to TRBD1 (6 bases). V was pared by 1 base and J by 4 bases, with 13 bases between. The V gene's germline CDR1 is SQVTM and CDR2 ANQGSEA. CDR3 size: 14 residues.

This chain links TRBV7-3 with TRBJ1-1, with unresolved D. The CDR3 has 13 amino acids. V lost 2 bases and J 5 bases, leaving 9 bases between the germline ends. Germline-derived CDR1 and CDR2 are SGHTA and FQGTGA. In DNA form, the CDR3 reads TGTGCCAGCAGCTTATCCGTGGCTACTGAAGCTTTCTTT. Translating gives CASSLSVATEAFF.